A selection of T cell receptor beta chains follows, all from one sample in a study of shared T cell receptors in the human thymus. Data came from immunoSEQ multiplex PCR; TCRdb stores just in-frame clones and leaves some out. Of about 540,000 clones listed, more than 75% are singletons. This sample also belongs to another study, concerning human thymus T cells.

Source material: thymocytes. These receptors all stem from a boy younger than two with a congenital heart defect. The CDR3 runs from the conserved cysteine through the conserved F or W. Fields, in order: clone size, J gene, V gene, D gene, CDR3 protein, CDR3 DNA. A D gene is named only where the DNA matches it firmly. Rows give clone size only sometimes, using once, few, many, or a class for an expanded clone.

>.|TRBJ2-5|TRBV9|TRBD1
CASSEGPGGAETQYF
TGTGCCAGCAGCGAGGGCCCAGGGGGCGCGGAGACCCAGTACTTC
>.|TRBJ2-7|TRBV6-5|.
CASSYSMDSDYEQYF
TGTGCCAGCAGTTACTCTATGGACAGTGACTACGAGCAGTACTTC
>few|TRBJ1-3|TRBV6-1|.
CASSAPGSHSGNTIYF
TGTGCCAGCAGTGCCCCAGGGTCCCACTCTGGAAACACCATATATTTT
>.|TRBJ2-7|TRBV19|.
CASSAPGHRGSPRSYEQYF
TGTGCCAGTAGTGCACCGGGACACCGCGGGAGCCCCCGCTCCTACGAGCAGTACTTC
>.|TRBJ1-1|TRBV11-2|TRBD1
CASSPTTGQGAPEAFF
TGTGCCAGCAGCCCCACTACGGGTCAGGGGGCACCTGAAGCTTTCTTT
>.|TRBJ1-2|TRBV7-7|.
CASSLGELRGCGYTF
TGTGCTAGCAGCTTAGGGGAACTCAGGGGTTGTGGCTACACCTTC
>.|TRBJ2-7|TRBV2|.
CASRPDHDSYEQYF
TGTGCCAGCAGACCCGACCACGACAGCTACGAGCAGTACTTC
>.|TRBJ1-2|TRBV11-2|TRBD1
CASSPIQDRGNYGYTF
TGTGCCAGCAGCCCAATCCAGGACAGGGGCAACTATGGCTACACCTTC
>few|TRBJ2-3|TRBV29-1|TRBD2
CSVEWREGADTQYF
TGCAGCGTGGAGTGGCGGGAGGGTGCAGATACGCAGTATTTT
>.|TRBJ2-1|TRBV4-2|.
CASSQDPLTYNEQFF
TGTGCCAGCAGCCAAGATCCCCTAACCTACAATGAGCAGTTCTTC
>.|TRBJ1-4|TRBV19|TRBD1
CASRGDRGRINEKLFF
TGTGCCTCGAGGGGGGACAGGGGTCGGATTAATGAAAAACTGTTTTTT
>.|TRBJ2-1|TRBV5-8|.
CASRPGEQFF
TGTGCCAGCAGGCCGGGAGAGCAGTTCTTC
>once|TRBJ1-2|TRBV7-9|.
CASSLRGGRGYGYTF
TGTGCCAGCAGCTTACGGGGGGGGAGGGGCTATGGCTACACCTTC
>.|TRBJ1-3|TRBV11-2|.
CASSLPPRSPAGNTIYF
TGTGCCAGCAGCTTACCCCCTAGATCCCCCGCTGGAAACACCATATATTTT
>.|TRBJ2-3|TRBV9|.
CASSPPGEAASTDTQYF
TGTGCCAGCAGCCCCCCAGGGGAAGCAGCAAGCACAGATACGCAGTATTTT
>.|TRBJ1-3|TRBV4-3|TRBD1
CASSQVERGQSNTIYF
TGCGCCAGCAGCCAAGTAGAAAGGGGACAGTCAAACACCATATATTTT
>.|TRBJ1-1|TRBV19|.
CASSIGNRGTEAFF
TGTGCCAGTAGTATAGGGAACCGGGGCACTGAAGCTTTCTTT
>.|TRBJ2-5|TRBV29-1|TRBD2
CSVTPPWGGPSGSPQETQYF
TGCAGCGTCACTCCCCCATGGGGGGGCCCTAGCGGGAGCCCCCAAGAGACCCAGTACTTC
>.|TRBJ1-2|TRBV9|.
CASSVSWGTGTLYGYTF
TGTGCCAGCAGCGTTAGCTGGGGCACCGGGACACTATATGGCTACACCTTC
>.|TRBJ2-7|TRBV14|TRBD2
CASSPGTSGRVNEQYF
TGTGCCAGCAGCCCCGGGACTAGCGGGAGGGTCAACGAGCAGTACTTC
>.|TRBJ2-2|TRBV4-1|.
CASTWEAENTGELFF
TGCGCCAGCACTTGGGAGGCAGAAAACACCGGGGAGCTGTTTTTT
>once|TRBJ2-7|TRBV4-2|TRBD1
CASSHSNRQGFYF
TGTGCCAGCAGCCATAGTAACAGACAGGGTTTCTACTTC
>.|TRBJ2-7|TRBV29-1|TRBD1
CSVDRGQGAGEQYF
TGCAGCGTCGATCGGGGACAGGGGGCTGGGGAGCAGTACTTC
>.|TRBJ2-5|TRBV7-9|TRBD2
CASSLGLSGSARETQYF
TGTGCCAGCAGCTTAGGGCTGAGCGGGAGTGCTAGAGAGACCCAGTACTTC
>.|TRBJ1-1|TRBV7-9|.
CASSLEGPPPGTEAFF
TGTGCCAGCAGCTTAGAAGGGCCACCCCCGGGGACTGAAGCTTTCTTT
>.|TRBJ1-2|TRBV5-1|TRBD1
CASSGGQIYGYTF
TGCGCCAGCAGCGGGGGACAGATCTATGGCTACACCTTC
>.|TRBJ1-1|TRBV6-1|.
CASSEGEGSRPGAFF
TGTGCCAGCAGTGAAGGGGAAGGCAGCCGCCCAGGGGCTTTCTTT
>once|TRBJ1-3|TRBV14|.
CASSRTDFSGNTIYF
TGTGCCAGCAGCCGGACGGACTTTTCTGGAAACACCATATATTTT
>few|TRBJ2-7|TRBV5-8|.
CASRNGRTVYEQYF
TGTGCCAGCAGGAACGGGAGAACGGTCTACGAGCAGTACTTC
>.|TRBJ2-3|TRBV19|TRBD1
CASSTKGAPSTDTQYF
TGTGCCAGTTCGACCAAGGGGGCCCCTAGCACAGATACGCAGTATTTT
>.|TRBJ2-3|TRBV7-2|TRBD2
CASSLLAGFADTQYF
TGTGCCAGCAGCTTACTAGCGGGTTTCGCAGATACGCAGTATTTT
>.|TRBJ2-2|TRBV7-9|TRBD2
CASSVSGSFGGELFF
TGTGCCAGCAGTGTTAGCGGGAGTTTTGGCGGGGAGCTGTTTTTT
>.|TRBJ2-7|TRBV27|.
CASSPWGGAGTYEQYF
TGTGCCAGCAGTCCGTGGGGGGGGGCAGGGACCTACGAGCAGTACTTC
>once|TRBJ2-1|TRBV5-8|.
CASSFFGNEQFF
TGTGCCAGCAGCTTTTTCGGGAATGAGCAGTTCTTC
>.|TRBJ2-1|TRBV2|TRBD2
CASSDLGPGLAGGIYNEQFF
TGTGCCAGCAGTGATTTGGGGCCTGGACTAGCGGGAGGGATTTACAATGAGCAGTTCTTC
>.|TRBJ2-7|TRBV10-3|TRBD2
CAISEPRASGTYEQYF
TGTGCCATCAGTGAGCCGAGGGCTAGCGGGACCTACGAGCAGTACTTC
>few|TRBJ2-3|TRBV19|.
CASSMRPDTQYF
TGTGCCAGTAGTATGAGGCCAGATACGCAGTATTTT
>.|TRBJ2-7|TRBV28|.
CASSLCSQKYYEQYF
TGTGCCAGCAGTTTATGCTCCCAGAAGTACTACGAGCAGTACTTC
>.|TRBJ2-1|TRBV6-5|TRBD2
CASSSDKAGGPDQQFF
TGTGCCAGCAGTTCCGATAAAGCGGGAGGGCCGGATCAGCAGTTCTTC
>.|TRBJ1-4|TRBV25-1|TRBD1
CASSDSQGAGEKLFF
TGTGCCAGCAGTGACTCACAGGGGGCAGGTGAAAAACTGTTTTTT
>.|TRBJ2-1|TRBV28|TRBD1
CASSWDRAEEQFF
TGTGCCAGCAGTTGGGACAGGGCCGAGGAGCAGTTCTTC
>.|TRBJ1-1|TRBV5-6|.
CASSLVRGHHTEAFF
TGTGCCAGCAGCTTGGTAAGGGGCCATCACACTGAAGCTTTCTTT
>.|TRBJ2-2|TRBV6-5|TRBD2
CATAGGSTGELFF
TGTGCCACCGCGGGAGGGTCTACCGGGGAGCTGTTTTTT
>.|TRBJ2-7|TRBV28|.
CASSSPGADPYEQYF
TGTGCCAGCAGCTCGCCTGGGGCGGACCCCTACGAGCAGTACTTC
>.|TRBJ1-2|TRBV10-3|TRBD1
CAIRNRGEGGYTF
TGTGCCATCAGGAACAGGGGAGAGGGGGGCTACACCTTC
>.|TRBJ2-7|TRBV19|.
CASSRTDSSYEQYF
TGTGCCAGTAGTAGAACGGACAGCTCCTACGAGCAGTACTTC
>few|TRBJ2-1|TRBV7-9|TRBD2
CASSLATSGSQRNEQFF
TGTGCCAGCAGCTTAGCGACTAGCGGGAGCCAACGGAATGAGCAGTTCTTC
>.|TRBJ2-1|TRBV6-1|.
CAIGANAYNGEQFF
TGTGCCATTGGGGCCAACGCCTACAACGGTGAGCAGTTCTTC
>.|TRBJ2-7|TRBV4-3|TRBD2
CASSQDCPGERETYEQYF
TGCGCCAGCAGCCAAGATTGCCCTGGGGAGCGGGAGACCTACGAGCAGTACTTC
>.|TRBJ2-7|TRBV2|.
CASSYEGVRYEQYF
TGTGCCAGCAGTTATGAGGGAGTCAGGTACGAGCAGTACTTC
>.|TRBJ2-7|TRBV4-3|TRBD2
CASSQEDVRREGPYEQYF
TGCGCCAGCAGCCAAGAAGATGTTAGGCGGGAGGGACCCTACGAGCAGTACTTC
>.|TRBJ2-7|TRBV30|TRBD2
CAWSAWTSGSRLRYEQYF
TGTGCCTGGAGCGCCTGGACTAGCGGGAGCCGCCTGAGATACGAGCAGTACTTC
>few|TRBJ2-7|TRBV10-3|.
CAASRSGAVLRYEQYF
TGTGCCGCATCACGTAGCGGAGCCGTCCTGAGGTACGAGCAGTACTTC
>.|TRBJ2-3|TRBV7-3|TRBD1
CASSLTGTGARDTQYF
TGTGCCAGCAGCTTAACCGGGACAGGGGCCAGAGATACGCAGTATTTT
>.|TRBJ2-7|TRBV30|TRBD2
CAWSPGLAREGTYEQYF
TGTGCCTGGAGTCCGGGACTAGCGCGAGAAGGCACCTACGAGCAGTACTTC
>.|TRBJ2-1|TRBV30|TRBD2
CAWSSGSLAGLNEQFF
TGTGCCTGGAGTTCGGGGAGTCTAGCGGGATTGAATGAGCAGTTCTTC
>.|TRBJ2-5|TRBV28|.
CASSLGQFQETQYF
TGTGCCAGCAGTCTCGGACAGTTCCAAGAGACCCAGTACTTC
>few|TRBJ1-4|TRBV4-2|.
CASSQGFVDLRLLELTATNEKLFF
TGTGCCAGCAGCCAAGGCTTCGTGGACTTGCGCCTACTCGAACTAACAGCAACTAATGAAAAACTGTTTTTT
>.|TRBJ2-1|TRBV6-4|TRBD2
CASSDRLAGGTNEQFF
TGTGCCAGCAGTGACCGACTAGCGGGAGGGACTAATGAGCAGTTCTTC